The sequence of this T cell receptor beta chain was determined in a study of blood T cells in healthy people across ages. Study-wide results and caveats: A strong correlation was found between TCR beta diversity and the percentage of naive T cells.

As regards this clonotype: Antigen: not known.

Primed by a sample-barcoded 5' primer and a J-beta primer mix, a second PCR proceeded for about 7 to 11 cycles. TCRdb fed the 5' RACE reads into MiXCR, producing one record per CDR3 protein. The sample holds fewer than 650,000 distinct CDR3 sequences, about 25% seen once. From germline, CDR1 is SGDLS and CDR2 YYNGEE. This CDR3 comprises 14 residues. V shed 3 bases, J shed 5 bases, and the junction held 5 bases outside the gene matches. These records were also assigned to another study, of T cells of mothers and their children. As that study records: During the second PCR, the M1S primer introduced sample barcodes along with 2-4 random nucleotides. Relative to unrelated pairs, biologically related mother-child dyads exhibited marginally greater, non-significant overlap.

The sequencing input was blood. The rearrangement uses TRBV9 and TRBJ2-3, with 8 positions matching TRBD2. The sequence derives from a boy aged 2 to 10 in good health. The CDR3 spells CASSDGGGIDTQYF. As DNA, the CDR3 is TGTGCCAGCAGCGACGGGGGGGGGATAGATACGCAGTATTTT.